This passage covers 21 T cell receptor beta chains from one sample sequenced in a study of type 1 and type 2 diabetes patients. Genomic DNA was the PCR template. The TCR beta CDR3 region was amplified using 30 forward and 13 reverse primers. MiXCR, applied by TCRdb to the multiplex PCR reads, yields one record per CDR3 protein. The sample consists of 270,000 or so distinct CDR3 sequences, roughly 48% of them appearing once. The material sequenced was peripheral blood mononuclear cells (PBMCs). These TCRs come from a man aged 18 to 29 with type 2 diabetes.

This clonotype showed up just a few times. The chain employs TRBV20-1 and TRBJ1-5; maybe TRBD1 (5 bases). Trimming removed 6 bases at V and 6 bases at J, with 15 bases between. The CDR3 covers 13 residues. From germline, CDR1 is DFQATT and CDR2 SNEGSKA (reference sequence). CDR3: CSAFQGFGQPQHF. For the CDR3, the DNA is TGCAGTGCGTTTCAGGGTTTCGGTCAGCCCCAGCATTTT.

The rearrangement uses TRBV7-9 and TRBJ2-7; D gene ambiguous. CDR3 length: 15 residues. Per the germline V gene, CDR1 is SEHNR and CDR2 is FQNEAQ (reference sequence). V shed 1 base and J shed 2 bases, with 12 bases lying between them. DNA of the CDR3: TGTGCCAGCAGCTTAGTGTCCGGCGGCCCCTACGAGCAGTACTTC. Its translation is CASSLVSGGPYEQYF. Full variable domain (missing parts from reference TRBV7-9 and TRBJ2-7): DTGVSQNPRHKITKRGQNVTFRCDPISEHNRLYWYRQTLGQGPEFLTYFQNEAQLEKSRLLSDRFSAERPKGSFSTLEIQRTEQGDSAMYLCASSLVSGGPYEQYFGPGTRLTVT.

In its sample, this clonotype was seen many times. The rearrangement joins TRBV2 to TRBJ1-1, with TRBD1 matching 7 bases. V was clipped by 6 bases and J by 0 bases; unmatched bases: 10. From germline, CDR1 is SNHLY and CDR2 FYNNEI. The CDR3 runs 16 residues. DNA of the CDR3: TGTGCCAGCAGCTGGGACAGCAAGAACATGAACACTGAAGCTTTCTTT. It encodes CASSWDSKNMNTEAFF.

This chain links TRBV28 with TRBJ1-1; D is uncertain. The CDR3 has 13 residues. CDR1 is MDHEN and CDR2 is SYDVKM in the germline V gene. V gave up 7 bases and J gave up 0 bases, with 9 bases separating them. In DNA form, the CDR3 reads TGTGCCAGCACCGACAACATGAACACTGAAGCTTTCTTT. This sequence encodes CASTDNMNTEAFF.

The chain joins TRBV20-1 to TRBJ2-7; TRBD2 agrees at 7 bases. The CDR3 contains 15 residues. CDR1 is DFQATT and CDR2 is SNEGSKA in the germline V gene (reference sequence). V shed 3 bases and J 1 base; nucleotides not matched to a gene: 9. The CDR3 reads CSASILASGSYEQYF. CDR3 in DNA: TGCAGTGCTAGCATTCTCGCTAGCGGATCCTACGAGCAGTACTTC.

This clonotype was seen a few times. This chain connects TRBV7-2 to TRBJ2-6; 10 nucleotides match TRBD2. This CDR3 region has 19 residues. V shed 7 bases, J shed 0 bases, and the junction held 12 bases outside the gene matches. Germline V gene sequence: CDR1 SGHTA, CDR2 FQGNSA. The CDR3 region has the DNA TGTGCCAGCACCGGGGAAGGACTAGCGGTTTTCTCTGGGGCCAACGTCCTGACTTTC. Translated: CASTGEGLAVFSGANVLTF. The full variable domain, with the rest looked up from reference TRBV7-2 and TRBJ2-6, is GAGVSQSPSNKVTEKGKDVELRCDPISGHTALYWYRQSLGQGLEFLIYFQGNSAPDKSGLPSDRFSAERTGGSVSTLTIQRTQQEDSAVYLCASTGEGLAVFSGANVLTFGAGSRLTVL.

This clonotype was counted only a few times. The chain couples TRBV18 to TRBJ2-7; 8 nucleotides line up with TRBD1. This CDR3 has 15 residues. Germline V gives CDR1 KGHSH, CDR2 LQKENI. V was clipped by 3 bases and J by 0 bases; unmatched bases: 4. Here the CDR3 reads CASSPRTGSSYEQYF. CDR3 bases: TGTGCCAGCTCACCTAGGACAGGGAGCTCCTACGAGCAGTACTTC.

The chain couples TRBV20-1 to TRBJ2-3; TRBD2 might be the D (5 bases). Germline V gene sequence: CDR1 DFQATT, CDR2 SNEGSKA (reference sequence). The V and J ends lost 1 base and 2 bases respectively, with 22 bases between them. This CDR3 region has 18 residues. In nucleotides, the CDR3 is TGCAGTGCTAGAGCCTTCCAGTTAAAAAGCGGAAACACAGATACGCAGTATTTT. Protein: CSARAFQLKSGNTDTQYF.

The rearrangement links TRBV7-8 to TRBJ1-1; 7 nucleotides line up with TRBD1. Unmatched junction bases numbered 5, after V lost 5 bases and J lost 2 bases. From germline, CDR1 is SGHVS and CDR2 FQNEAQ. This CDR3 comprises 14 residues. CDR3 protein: CASSKTGANTEAFF. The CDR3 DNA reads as TGTGCCAGCAGCAAAACAGGGGCTAACACTGAAGCTTTCTTT.

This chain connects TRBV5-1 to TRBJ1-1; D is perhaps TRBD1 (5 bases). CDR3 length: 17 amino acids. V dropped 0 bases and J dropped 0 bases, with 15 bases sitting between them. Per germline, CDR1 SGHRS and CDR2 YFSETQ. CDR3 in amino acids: CASSLAPWGGLNTEAFF. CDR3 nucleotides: TGCGCCAGCAGCTTGGCCCCCTGGGGCGGCTTGAACACTGAAGCTTTCTTT.

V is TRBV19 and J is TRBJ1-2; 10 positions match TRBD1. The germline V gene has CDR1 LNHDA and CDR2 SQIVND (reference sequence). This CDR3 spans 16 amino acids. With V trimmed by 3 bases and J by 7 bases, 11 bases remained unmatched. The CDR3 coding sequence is TGTGCCAGTAGTATCTCGGCCGGGACAGGGGTAGGTGGCTACACCTTC. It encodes CASSISAGTGVGGYTF.

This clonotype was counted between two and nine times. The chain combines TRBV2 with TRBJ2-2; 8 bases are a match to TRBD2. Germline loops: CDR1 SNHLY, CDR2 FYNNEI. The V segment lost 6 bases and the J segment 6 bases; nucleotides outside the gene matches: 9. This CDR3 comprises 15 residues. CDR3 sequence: CASSGTRGRAGELFF. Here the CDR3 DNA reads TGTGCCAGCAGCGGGACTAGGGGAAGGGCCGGGGAGCTGTTTTTT.

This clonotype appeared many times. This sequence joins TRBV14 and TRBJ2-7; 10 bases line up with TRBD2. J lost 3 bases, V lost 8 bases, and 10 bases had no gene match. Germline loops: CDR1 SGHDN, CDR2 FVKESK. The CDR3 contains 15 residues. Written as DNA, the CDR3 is TGTGCCAGCCTTGGCCACGGGACTAGCGACTACGAGCAGTACTTC. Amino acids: CASLGHGTSDYEQYF.

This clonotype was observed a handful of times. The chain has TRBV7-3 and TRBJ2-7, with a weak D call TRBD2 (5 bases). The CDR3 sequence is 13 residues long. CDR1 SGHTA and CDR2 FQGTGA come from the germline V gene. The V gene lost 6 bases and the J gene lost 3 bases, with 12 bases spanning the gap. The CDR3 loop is CASRGLACYEQYF. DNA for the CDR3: TGTGCCAGCAGAGGGCTAGCCTGCTACGAGCAGTACTTC. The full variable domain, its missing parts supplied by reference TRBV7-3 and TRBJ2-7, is GAGVSQTPSNKVTEKGKYVELRCDPISGHTALYWYRQSLGQGPEFLIYFQGTGAADDSGLPNDRFFAVRPEGSVSTLKIQRTERGDSAVYLCASRGLACYEQYFGPGTRLTVT.

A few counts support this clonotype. CDR3 amino acids: CASRGGTSGSYEQYF. In nucleotides, the CDR3 is TGCGCCAGCAGGGGAGGGACTAGCGGATCCTACGAGCAGTACTTC. The rearrangement links TRBV10-2 to TRBJ2-7; 11 positions agree with TRBD2. This CDR3 has 15 amino acids. Germline V gene data show CDR1 as WSHSY and CDR2 as SAAADI. V trimming: 6 bases; J trimming: 1 base; junction bases outside the gene matches: 5.

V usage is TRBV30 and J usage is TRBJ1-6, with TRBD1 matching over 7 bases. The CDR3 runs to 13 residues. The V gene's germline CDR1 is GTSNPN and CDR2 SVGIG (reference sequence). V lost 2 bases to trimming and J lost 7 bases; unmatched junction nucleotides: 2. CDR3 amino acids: CAWSRGLNSPLHF. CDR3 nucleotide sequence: TGTGCCTGGAGTAGGGGGCTGAATTCACCCCTCCACTTT. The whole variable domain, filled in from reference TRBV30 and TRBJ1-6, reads SQTIHQWPATLVQPVGSPLSLECTVEGTSNPNLYWYRQAAGRGLQLLFYSVGIGQISSEVPQNLSASRPQDRQFILSSKKLLLSDSGFYLCAWSRGLNSPLHFGNGTRLTVT.

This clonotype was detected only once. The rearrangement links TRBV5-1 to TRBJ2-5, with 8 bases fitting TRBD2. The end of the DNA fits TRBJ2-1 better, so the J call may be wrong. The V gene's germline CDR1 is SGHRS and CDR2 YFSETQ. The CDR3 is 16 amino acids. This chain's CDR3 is CASSLWLRGEKNEQFF. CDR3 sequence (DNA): TGCGCCAGCAGCTTGTGGTTGCGGGGGGAAAAAAATGAGCAGTTCTTC.

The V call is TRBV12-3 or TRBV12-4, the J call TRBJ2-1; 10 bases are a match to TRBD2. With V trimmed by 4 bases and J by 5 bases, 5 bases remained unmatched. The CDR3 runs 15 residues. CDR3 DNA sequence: TGTGCCAGCAGTTCCCAGCGGGGGGGAGACAATGAGCAGTTCTTC. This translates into CASSSQRGGDNEQFF.

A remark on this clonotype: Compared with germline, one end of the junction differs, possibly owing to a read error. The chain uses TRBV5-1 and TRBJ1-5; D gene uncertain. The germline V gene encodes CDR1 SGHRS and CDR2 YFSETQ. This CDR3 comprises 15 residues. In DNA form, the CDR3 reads TGTGCCAGCAGCTTGGCCGGGGATAGCAATCAGCCCCAGCATTTT. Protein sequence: CASSLAGDSNQPQHF.

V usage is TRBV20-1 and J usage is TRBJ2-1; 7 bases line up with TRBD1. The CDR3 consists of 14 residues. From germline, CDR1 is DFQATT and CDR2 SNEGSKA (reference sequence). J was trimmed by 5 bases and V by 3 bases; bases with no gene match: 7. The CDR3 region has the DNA TGCAGTGCTAGTAACGAGGGGGCGGACAATGAGCAGTTCTTC. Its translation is CSASNEGADNEQFF.

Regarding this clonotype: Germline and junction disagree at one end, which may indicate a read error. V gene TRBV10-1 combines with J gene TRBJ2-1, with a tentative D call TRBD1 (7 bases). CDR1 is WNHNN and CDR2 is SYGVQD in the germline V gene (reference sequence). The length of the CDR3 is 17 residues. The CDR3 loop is CASSYSPAGQNYNEQFF. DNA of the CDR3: TGTGCCAGCAGTTATAGTCCCGCGGGACAGAACTACAATGAGCAGTTCTTC.